The 8 T cell receptor beta chains below all came from one sample that was sequenced in a study of T cell changes during pregnancy in multiple sclerosis. Profiled with immunoSEQ multiplex PCR; TCRdb holds only in-frame clones, not every one. Here the sample spans approximately 70,000 clones, about 90% being singletons. Specimen: peripheral blood, collected in the second trimester of pregnancy. The receptor source for this set is a female donor in good health, enrolled as a control in a pregnancy study.

The chain carries TRBV18 and TRBJ2-3; 7 bases align to TRBD1. The CDR3 is 14 residues long. Trimming cost V 4 bases and J 7 bases; bases outside gene matches: 8. Germline V gene sequence: CDR1 KGHSH, CDR2 LQKENI. The CDR3 spells CASSRTGGENTQYF. CDR3 DNA: TGTGCCAGCTCACGGACAGGTGGAGAAAATACGCAGTATTTT.

Here the CDR3 reads CASSLYPSGIYNEQFF. CDR3 DNA sequence: TGTGCCAGCAGCTTGTACCCTAGCGGGATCTACAATGAGCAGTTCTTC. The V gene is TRBV5-6, the J gene TRBJ2-1; TRBD2 agrees at 9 bases. Trimming cost V 1 base and J 3 bases; bases outside gene matches: 5. Germline V gene data show CDR1 as SGHDT and CDR2 as YYEEEE. The CDR3 extends over 16 amino acids.

The V call is TRBV28, the J call TRBJ1-3, with 10 bases lining up with TRBD1. The CDR3 covers 14 residues. Germline CDR1 and CDR2: MDHEN and SYDVKM. Germline trimming cut 6 bases from V and 5 bases from J; bases unmatched to any gene: 4. The CDR3 loop reads CASRGTGERNTIYF. The CDR3 nucleotides are TGTGCCAGCAGAGGGACAGGGGAGCGAAACACCATATATTTT. The whole variable domain, filled in from reference TRBV28 and TRBJ1-3, reads DVKVTQSSRYLVKRTGEKVFLECVQDMDHENMFWYRQDPGLGLRLIYFSYDVKMKEKGDIPEGYSVSREKKERFSLILESASTNQTSMYLCASRGTGERNTIYFGEGSWLTVV.

This clone was recorded once. The rearrangement uses TRBV5-4 and TRBJ2-3, with 9 nucleotides matching TRBD1. With 4 bases clipped from V and 4 bases from J, the junction kept 4 bases outside the gene matches. This CDR3 has 14 amino acids. The germline CDR1 and CDR2 sequences are SGHNT and YYREEE (reference sequence). The DNA of the CDR3 is TGTGCCAGCAGCCTGGGACAGGGACCAGATACGCAGTATTTT. This codes for CASSLGQGPDTQYF.

Points on this clone: Relative to the germline gene, one junction end is altered; a read error may explain this. This chain links TRBV7-7 with TRBJ2-3, with 8 bases lining up with TRBD2. CDR3 length: 15 amino acids. CDR1 and CDR2 from the germline V gene are SSHAT and FNYEAQ (reference sequence). The CDR3 DNA is TGTGCTAGCAGCCGGCTACTAGCGGGCACAGATACGCAGTATTTT. It encodes CASSRLLAGTDTQYF.

This sequence joins TRBV2 and TRBJ2-7; no firm D call. CDR3 length: 12 residues. CDR1 is SNHLY, CDR2 FYNNEI, per germline. Trimming took 3 bases from V and 3 from J, leaving 6 bases between them. CDR3 DNA: TGTGCCAGCAGTGAGGTACTCTACGAGCAGTACTTC. Its translation: CASSEVLYEQYF.

This sequence joins TRBV18 and TRBJ2-1; D is possibly TRBD1 (5 bases). The V and J ends lost 4 bases and 10 bases respectively, with 14 bases between them. Germline V gives CDR1 KGHSH, CDR2 LQKENI. The CDR3 contains 13 residues. This chain's CDR3 is CASSQQGYFEQFF. As DNA, the CDR3 is TGTGCCAGCTCACAGCAGGGATATTTCGAGCAGTTCTTC.

This chain links TRBV6-1 with TRBJ1-2, with 8 positions matching TRBD1. V shed 7 bases and J 6 bases; nucleotides not matched to a gene: 7. The CDR3 loop spans 13 amino acids. The V gene's germline CDR1 is MNHNS and CDR2 SASEGT. The CDR3 loop is CASTKRDRHGYTF. The DNA of the CDR3 is TGTGCCAGCACTAAAAGGGACAGGCATGGCTACACCTTC.